These 11 T cell receptor beta chains were sequenced from one sample in a study of blood T cell repertoires in COVID-19. TCRdb's copy holds only in-frame clones and misses some; the assay was immunoSEQ multiplex PCR. The sample lists some 74,000 clones, approximately 89% occurring once. The sample consisted of peripheral blood. The receptors derive from a man aged 50 or older with COVID-19, enrolled during active disease.

The chain couples TRBV5-1 to TRBJ2-6; D might be TRBD1 (5 bases). The V end was cut by 0 bases, the J end by 0 bases, with 16 bases between. CDR1 and CDR2 (germline): SGHRS, YFSETQ. The CDR3 covers 19 residues. CDR3 coding DNA: TGCGCCAGCAGCTTGGACAGGATCCGCCCAAGCTCTGGGGCCAACGTCCTGACTTTC. This encodes CASSLDRIRPSSGANVLTF.

In this sample, this clone turned up once. This sequence joins TRBV4-3 and TRBJ2-7; 8 nucleotides agree with TRBD2. The ends lost 0 bases at V and 6 bases at J; junction bases unmatched: 16. The germline V gene encodes CDR1 LGHNA and CDR2 YSLEER. CDR3 length: 18 residues. The CDR3 loop reads CASSQDLSLAGGMGEQYF. CDR3 DNA: TGCGCCAGCAGCCAAGATTTATCCCTCGCGGGAGGAATGGGCGAGCAGTACTTC.

CDR3 residues: CASSVGQNTGELFF. The CDR3 bases are TGTGCCAGCAGCGTAGGACAAAACACCGGGGAGCTGTTTTTT. The J gene is TRBJ2-2, the V gene TRBV9, with D hard to call. In germline, CDR1 is SGDLS, CDR2 YYNGEE. The CDR3 is made up of 14 amino acids. Trimming took off 0 bases at V and 2 bases at J, with 5 bases between the two ends. The full variable domain, its missing parts supplied by reference TRBV9 and TRBJ2-2, is DSGVTQTPKHLITATGQRVTLRCSPRSGDLSVYWYQQSLDQGLQFLIQYYNGEERAKGNILERFSAQQFPDLHSELNLSSLELGDSALYFCASSVGQNTGELFFGEGSRLTVL.

CDR3 protein: CATSEDSRNTGELFF. CDR3 in DNA: TGTGCCACCAGTGAGGACAGTCGGAACACCGGGGAGCTGTTTTTT. The chain carries TRBV24-1 and TRBJ2-2; a possible D gene is TRBD1 (6 bases). The CDR3 sequence is 15 residues long. V was clipped by 4 bases and J by 1 base, with 9 bases between them. CDR1 is KGHDR and CDR2 is SFDVKD in the germline V gene.

The chain employs TRBV28 and TRBJ1-2, with 8 nucleotides matching TRBD1. The germline V gene encodes CDR1 MDHEN and CDR2 SYDVKM. The ends lost 3 bases at V and 4 bases at J; junction bases unmatched: 7. The CDR3 runs 15 residues. CDR3 coding DNA: TGTGCCAGCAGTTTGGTTGGACAGGGTGTCTATGGCTACACCTTC. Protein sequence: CASSLVGQGVYGYTF.

The chain is built from TRBV3-1 (or the pseudogene TRBV3-2) and TRBJ2-1, with 9 bases fitting TRBD2. Germline V gives CDR1 LGHDT, CDR2 YNNKEL (reference sequence). J gave up 4 bases and V 8 bases, and 9 bases lay outside the gene matches. The CDR3 covers 15 residues. CDR3 region: CASAAGGELYNEQFF. Written as DNA, the CDR3 is TGTGCCAGCGCTGCGGGGGGGGAGTTGTACAATGAGCAGTTCTTC.

The chain combines TRBV7-9 with TRBJ2-7; 7 bases match TRBD1. The V segment lost 5 bases and the J segment 2 bases; nucleotides outside the gene matches: 3. Germline V gives CDR1 SEHNR, CDR2 FQNEAQ (reference sequence). This CDR3 spans 13 amino acids. The CDR3 is CASSRTGPYEQYV. The CDR3 coding sequence is TGTGCCAGCAGCCGGACAGGCCCCTACGAGCAGTACGTC.

The V call is TRBV4-1, the J call TRBJ2-7; maybe TRBD2 (6 bases). The V gene's germline CDR1 is MGHRA and CDR2 YSYEKL. This CDR3 is 12 amino acids long. V lost 4 bases to trimming and J lost 4 bases, with 8 bases between them. CDR3 loop: CASSLGGYEQYF. The CDR3 region has the DNA TGCGCCAGCAGCCTGGGGGGATACGAGCAGTACTTC.

This rearrangement joins TRBV28 to TRBJ2-3, with 7 nucleotides matching TRBD2. In germline, CDR1 is MDHEN, CDR2 SYDVKM. J was trimmed by 4 bases and V by 6 bases; bases with no gene match: 10. This CDR3 has 15 residues. The CDR3 DNA sequence: TGTGCCAGCAGCAGACTTCTAGCGGAACCAGATACGCAGTATTTT. It is translated as CASSRLLAEPDTQYF.

The chain is built from TRBV11-2 and TRBJ1-3; D gene ambiguous. The CDR3 is made up of 16 amino acids. CDR1 and CDR2 (germline): SGHAT, FQNNGV. Trimming pared 7 bases from V and 0 bases from J, leaving 16 bases between. The chain's CDR3 is CASNLLTGNSGNTIYF. The CDR3, as DNA: TGTGCCAGCAATCTATTGACGGGAAACTCTGGAAACACCATATATTTT. The full variable domain, with the rest looked up from reference TRBV11-2 and TRBJ1-3, is EAGVAQSPRYKIIEKRQSVAFWCNPISGHATLYWYQQILGQGPKLLIQFQNNGVVDDSQLPKDRFSAERLKGVDSTLKIQPAKLEDSAVYLCASNLLTGNSGNTIYFGEGSWLTVV.

V and J are TRBV2 and TRBJ1-5; no firm D call. The germline gives CDR1 SNHLY, CDR2 FYNNEI. CDR3 size: 14 residues. V lost 2 bases, J lost 0 bases, and 5 bases lay in between. The CDR3 protein is CASSESDSNQPQHF. The CDR3 nucleotides read TGTGCCAGCAGTGAATCAGATAGCAATCAGCCCCAGCATTTT.